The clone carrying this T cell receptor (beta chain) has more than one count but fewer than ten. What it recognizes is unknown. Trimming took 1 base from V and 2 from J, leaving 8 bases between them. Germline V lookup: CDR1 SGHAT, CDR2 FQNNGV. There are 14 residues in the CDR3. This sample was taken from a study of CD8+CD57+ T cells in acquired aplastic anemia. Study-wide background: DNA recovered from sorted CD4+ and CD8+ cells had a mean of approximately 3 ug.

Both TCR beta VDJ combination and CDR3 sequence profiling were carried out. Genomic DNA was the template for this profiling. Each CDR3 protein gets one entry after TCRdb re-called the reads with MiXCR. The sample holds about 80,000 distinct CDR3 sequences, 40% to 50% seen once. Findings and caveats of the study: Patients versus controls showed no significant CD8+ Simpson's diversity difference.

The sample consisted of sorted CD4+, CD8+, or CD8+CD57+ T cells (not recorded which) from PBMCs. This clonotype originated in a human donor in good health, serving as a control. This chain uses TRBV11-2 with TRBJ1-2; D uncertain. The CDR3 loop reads CASSLVVMNYGYTF. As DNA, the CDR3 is TGTGCCAGCAGCTTAGTCGTAATGAACTATGGCTACACCTTC.